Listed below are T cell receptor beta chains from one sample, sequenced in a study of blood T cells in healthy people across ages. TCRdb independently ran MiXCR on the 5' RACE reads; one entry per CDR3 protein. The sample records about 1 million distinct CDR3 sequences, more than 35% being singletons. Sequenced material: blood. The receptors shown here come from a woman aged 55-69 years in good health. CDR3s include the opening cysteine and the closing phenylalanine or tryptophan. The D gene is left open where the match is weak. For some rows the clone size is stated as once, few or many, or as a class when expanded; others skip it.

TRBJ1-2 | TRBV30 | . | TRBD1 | CAWAHSGGGYTF | TGTGCCTGGGCTCACTCAGGGGGTGGCTACACCTTC
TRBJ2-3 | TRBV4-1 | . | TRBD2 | CASSGTSGSSPDTQYF | TGCGCCAGCAGCGGGACTAGCGGGAGCTCACCAGATACGCAGTATTTT
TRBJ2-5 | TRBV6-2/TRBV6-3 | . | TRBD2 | CASRTSGGRETQYF | TGTGCCAGCAGAACTAGCGGGGGTCGAGAGACCCAGTACTTC
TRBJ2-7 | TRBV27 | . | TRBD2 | CASQPGGGWNYEQYF | TGTGCCAGTCAACCGGGAGGGGGATGGAACTACGAGCAGTACTTC
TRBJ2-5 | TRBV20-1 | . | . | CSAATPGALETQYF | TGCAGTGCCGCCACCCCGGGGGCCCTAGAGACCCAGTACTTC
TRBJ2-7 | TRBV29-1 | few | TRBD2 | CSVKLTSGSDEQYF | TGCAGCGTAAAGCTGACTAGCGGGAGCGACGAGCAGTACTTC
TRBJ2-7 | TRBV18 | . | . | CASSPSPGYEQYF | TGTGCCAGCTCACCATCCCCGGGGTACGAGCAGTACTTC
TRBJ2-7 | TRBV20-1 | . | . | CSARTASHPYEQYF | TGCAGTGCTAGAACAGCTTCTCACCCCTACGAGCAGTACTTC
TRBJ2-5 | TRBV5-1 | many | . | CASSLASRGETQYF | TGCGCCAGCAGCTTGGCCTCCCGAGGAGAGACCCAGTACTTC
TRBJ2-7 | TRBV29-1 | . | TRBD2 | CSALGLAGGFYEQYF | TGCAGCGCCCTGGGACTAGCGGGAGGCTTCTACGAGCAGTACTTC
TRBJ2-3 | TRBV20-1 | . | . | CSARDTLPGLHTQYF | TGCAGTGCTAGAGACACCTTGCCGGGACTCCATACGCAGTATTTT
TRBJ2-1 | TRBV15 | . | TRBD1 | CATSRNRGSANEQFF | TGTGCCACCAGCAGAAACAGGGGGTCGGCCAATGAGCAGTTCTTC